The 3 T cell receptor beta chains listed next were all sequenced from one sample in a study of blood T cell repertoires in COVID-19. Profiled with immunoSEQ multiplex PCR; TCRdb holds only in-frame clones, not every one. The sample lists more than 300,000 clones; 90% were seen once. Source material: peripheral blood. These receptors were obtained from a woman in her thirties or forties with COVID-19, enrolled during active disease.

The rearrangement links TRBV7-2 to TRBJ1-5; a possible D gene is TRBD1 (5 bases). Per the germline V gene, CDR1 is SGHTA and CDR2 is FQGNSA. V was trimmed by 6 bases and J by 5 bases, leaving 20 bases between them. The length of the CDR3 is 16 residues. The CDR3 region has the DNA TGTGCCAGCAGTTCCCACTTGGCCCAGGGATATCAGCCCCAGCATTTT. This translates into CASSSHLAQGYQPQHF. Combining the CDR3 with reference TRBV7-2 and TRBJ1-5 gives the whole variable domain GAGVSQSPSNKVTEKGKDVELRCDPISGHTALYWYRQSLGQGLEFLIYFQGNSAPDKSGLPSDRFSAERTGGSVSTLTIQRTQQEDSAVYLCASSSHLAQGYQPQHFGDGTRLSIL.

This chain uses TRBV9 with TRBJ1-4; 8 positions match TRBD1. V lost 0 bases, J lost 6 bases, and 7 bases stayed unmatched. The CDR3 runs 16 residues. Germline V lookup: CDR1 SGDLS, CDR2 YYNGEE. CDR3 region: CASSVGTGTGDEKLFF. CDR3 DNA: TGTGCCAGCAGCGTAGGTACCGGGACAGGAGATGAAAAACTGTTTTTT.

The rearrangement joins TRBV27 to TRBJ2-1; 13 bases align to TRBD2. Germline trimming cut 8 bases from V and 9 bases from J; bases unmatched to any gene: 7. Germline loops: CDR1 MNHEY, CDR2 SMNVEV (reference sequence). The CDR3 runs to 14 residues. The CDR3 region is CASRGLAGWSEQFF. In nucleotides, the CDR3 is TGTGCCAGCCGGGGACTAGCGGGATGGAGTGAGCAGTTCTTC.